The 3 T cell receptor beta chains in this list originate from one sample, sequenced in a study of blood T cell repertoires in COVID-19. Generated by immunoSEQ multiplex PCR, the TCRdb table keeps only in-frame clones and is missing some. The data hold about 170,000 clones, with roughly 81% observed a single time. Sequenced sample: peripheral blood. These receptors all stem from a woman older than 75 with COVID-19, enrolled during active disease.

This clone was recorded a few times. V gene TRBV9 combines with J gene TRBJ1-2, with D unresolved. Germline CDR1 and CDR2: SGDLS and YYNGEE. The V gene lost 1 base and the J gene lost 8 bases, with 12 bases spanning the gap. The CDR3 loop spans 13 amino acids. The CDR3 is CASSVTIRGGYTF. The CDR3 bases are TGTGCCAGCAGCGTAACCATCCGAGGGGGCTACACCTTC.

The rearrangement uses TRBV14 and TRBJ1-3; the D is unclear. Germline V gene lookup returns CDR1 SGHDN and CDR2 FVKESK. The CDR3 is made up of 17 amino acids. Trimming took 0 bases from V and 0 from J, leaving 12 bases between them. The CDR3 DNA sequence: TGTGCCAGCAGCCAAGAGTTCCGAAGGAGCTCTGGAAACACCATATATTTT. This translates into CASSQEFRRSSGNTIYF.

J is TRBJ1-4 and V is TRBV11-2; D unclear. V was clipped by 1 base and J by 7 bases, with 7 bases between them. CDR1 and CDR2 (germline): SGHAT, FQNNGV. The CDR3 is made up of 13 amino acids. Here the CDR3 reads CASSLGLGEKLFF. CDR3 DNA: TGTGCCAGCAGCTTAGGGCTAGGTGAAAAACTGTTTTTT.